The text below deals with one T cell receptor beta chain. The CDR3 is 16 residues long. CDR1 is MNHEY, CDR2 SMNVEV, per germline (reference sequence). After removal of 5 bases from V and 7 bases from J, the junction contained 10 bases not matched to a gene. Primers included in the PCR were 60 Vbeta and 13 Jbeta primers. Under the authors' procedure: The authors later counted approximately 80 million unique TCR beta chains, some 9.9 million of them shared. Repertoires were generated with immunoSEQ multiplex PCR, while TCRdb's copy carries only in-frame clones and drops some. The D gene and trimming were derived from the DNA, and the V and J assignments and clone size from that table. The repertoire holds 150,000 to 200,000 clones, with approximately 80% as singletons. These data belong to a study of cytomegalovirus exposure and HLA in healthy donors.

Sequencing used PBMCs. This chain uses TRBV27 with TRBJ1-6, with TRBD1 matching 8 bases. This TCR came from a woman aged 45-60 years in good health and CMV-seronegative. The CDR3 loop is CASSPRTGWKNSPLHF. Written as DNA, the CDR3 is TGTGCCAGCAGTCCGCGGACAGGGTGGAAGAATTCACCCCTCCACTTT.